The source of this T cell receptor beta chain is a study of siplizumab effects on memory and regulatory T cells. General study findings and limits: Most proliferating CD4+ or CD8+ clones, roughly 75-96%, had no naive or memory assignment. To unstimulated subsets, only a minor fraction of alloreactive clones could be mapped.

To note about this clone: Its cognate antigen is unknown.

Germline values: CDR1 LNHDA, CDR2 SQIVND (reference sequence). The ends were cut back, 2 bases at V and 7 bases at J, with 8 bases in the middle. The CDR3 totals 13 residues. This table comes from immunoSEQ multiplex PCR, and its TCRdb copy is limited to in-frame clones, with some not included. This table has about 27,000 clones, about 79% appearing once. What was sequenced was memory CD4+ T cells sorted from blood. This receptor was obtained from a human donor in good health. The chain is built from TRBV19 and TRBJ2-2; no clear D gene. The CDR3 bases are TGTGCCAGTAGTATACTAGGCGGCGGGGAGCTGTTTTTT. Translating it yields CASSILGGGELFF.